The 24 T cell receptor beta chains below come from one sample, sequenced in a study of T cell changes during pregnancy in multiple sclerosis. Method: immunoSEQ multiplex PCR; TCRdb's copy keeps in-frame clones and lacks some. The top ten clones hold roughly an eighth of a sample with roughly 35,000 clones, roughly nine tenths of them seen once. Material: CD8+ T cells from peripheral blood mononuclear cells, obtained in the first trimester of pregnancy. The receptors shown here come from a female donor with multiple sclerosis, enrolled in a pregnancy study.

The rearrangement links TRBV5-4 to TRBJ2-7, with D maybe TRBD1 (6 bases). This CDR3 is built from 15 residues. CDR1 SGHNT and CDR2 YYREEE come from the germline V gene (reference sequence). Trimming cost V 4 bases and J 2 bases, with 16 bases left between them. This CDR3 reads CASSPETGFAYEQYF. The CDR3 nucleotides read TGTGCCAGCAGCCCAGAAACAGGGTTTGCCTACGAGCAGTACTTC.

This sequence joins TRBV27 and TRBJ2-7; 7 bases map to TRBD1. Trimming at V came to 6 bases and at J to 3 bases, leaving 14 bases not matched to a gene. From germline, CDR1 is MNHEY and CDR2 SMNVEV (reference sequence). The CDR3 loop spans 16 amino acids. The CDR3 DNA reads TGTGCCAGCAGCCGCCCCCCCGGGACAGCCCTCTACGAGCAGTACTTC. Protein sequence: CASSRPPGTALYEQYF.

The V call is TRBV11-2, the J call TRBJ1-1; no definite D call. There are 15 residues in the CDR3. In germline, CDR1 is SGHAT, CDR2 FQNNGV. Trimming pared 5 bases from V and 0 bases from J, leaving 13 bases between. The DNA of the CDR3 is TGTGCCAGCAGCCCGGGAGTTGGTCTGAACACTGAAGCTTTCTTT. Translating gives CASSPGVGLNTEAFF. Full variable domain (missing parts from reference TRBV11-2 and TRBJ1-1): EAGVAQSPRYKIIEKRQSVAFWCNPISGHATLYWYQQILGQGPKLLIQFQNNGVVDDSQLPKDRFSAERLKGVDSTLKIQPAKLEDSAVYLCASSPGVGLNTEAFFGQGTRLTVV.

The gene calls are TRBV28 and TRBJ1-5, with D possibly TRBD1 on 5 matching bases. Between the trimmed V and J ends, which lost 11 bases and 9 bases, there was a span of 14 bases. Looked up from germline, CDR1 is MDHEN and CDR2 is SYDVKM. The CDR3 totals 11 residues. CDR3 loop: CACHSTGPQHF. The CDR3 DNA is TGTGCCTGCCACAGCACAGGGCCCCAGCATTTT.

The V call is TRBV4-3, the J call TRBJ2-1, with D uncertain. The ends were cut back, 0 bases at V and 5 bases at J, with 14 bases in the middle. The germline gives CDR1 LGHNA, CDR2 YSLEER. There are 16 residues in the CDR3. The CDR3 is CASSQDWLSFNNEQFF. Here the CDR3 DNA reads TGCGCCAGCAGCCAAGATTGGTTAAGCTTCAACAATGAGCAGTTCTTC.

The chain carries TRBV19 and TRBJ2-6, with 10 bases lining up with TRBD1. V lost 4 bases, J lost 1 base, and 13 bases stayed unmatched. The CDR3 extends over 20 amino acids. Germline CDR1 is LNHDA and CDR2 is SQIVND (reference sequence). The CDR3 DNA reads TGTGCCAGTAGTACCCTTCGACAGGGGGCTTACCCTTCTGGGGCCAACGTCCTGACTTTC. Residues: CASSTLRQGAYPSGANVLTF.

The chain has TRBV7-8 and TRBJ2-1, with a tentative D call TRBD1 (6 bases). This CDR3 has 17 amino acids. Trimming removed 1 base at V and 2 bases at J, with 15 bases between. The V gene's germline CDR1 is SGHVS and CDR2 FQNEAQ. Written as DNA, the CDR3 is TGTGCCAGCAGCTTAGTGGGGACAAGGAGCCCCTACAATGAGCAGTTCTTC. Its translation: CASSLVGTRSPYNEQFF.

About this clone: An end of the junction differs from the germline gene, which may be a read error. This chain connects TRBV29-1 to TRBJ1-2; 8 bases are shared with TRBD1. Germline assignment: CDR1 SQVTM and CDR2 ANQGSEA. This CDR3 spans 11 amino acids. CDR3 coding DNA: TGCAGCGAGGAGACAGGGGCGAAAAAGCCCTTC. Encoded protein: CSEETGAKKPF. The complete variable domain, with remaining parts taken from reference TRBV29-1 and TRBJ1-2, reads SAVISQKPSRDICQRGTSLTIQCQVDSQVTMMFWYRQQPGQSLTLIATANQGSEATYESGFVIDKFPISRPNLTFSTLTVSNMSPEDSSIYLCSEETGAKKPFGSGTRLTVV.

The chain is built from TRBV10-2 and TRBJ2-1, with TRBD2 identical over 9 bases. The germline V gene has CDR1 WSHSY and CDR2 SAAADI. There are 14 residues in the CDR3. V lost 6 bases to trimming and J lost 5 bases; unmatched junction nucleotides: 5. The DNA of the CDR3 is TGCGCCAGCAGCTATAGCGGGAGTGACAATGAGCAGTTCTTC. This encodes CASSYSGSDNEQFF.

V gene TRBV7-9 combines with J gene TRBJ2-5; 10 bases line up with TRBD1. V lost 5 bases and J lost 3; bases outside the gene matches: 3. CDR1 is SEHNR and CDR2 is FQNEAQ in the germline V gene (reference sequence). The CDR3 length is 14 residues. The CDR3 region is CASSPGTGEETQYF. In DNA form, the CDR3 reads TGTGCCAGCAGCCCAGGGACAGGGGAAGAGACCCAGTACTTC.

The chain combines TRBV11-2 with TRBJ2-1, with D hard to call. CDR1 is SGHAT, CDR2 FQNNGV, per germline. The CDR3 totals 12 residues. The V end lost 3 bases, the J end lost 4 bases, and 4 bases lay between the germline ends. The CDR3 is CASSLAYNEQFF. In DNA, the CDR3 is TGTGCCAGCAGCTTGGCTTACAATGAGCAGTTCTTC.

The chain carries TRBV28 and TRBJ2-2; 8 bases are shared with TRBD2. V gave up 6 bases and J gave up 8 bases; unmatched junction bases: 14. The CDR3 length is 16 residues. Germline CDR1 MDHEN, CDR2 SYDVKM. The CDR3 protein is CASRNPGLGPSGELFF. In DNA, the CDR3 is TGTGCCAGCAGAAACCCGGGACTAGGACCTTCTGGGGAGCTGTTTTTT.

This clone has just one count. CDR3 sequence: CASSLGLAGRGEQFF. The CDR3 region has the DNA TGTGCCAGCAGTTTAGGGCTAGCGGGAAGGGGTGAGCAGTTCTTC. The chain employs TRBV27 and TRBJ2-1, with 9 bases lining up with TRBD2. After removal of 2 bases from V and 9 bases from J, the junction contained 8 bases not matched to a gene. Per germline, CDR1 MNHEY and CDR2 SMNVEV (reference sequence). This CDR3 spans 15 amino acids.

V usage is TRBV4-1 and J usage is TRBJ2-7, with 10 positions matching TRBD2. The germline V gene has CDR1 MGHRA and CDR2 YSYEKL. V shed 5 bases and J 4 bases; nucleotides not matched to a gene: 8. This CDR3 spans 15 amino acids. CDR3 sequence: CASSLQREGPYEQYF. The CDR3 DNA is TGCGCCAGCAGCTTACAGCGGGAGGGCCCATACGAGCAGTACTTC.

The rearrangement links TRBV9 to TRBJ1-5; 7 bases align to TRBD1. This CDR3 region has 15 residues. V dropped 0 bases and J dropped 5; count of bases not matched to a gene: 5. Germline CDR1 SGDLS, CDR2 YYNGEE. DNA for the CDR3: TGTGCCAGCAGCGTAGGGCAGGGGGTCGATCAGCCCCAGCATTTT. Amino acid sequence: CASSVGQGVDQPQHF.

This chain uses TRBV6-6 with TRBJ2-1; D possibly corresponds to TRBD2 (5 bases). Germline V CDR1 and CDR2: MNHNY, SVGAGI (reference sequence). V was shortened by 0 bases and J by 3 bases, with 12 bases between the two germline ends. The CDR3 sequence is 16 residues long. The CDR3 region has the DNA TGTGCCAGCAGTTACTCCGCAGCGGCTAACTACAATGAGCAGTTCTTC. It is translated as CASSYSAAANYNEQFF.

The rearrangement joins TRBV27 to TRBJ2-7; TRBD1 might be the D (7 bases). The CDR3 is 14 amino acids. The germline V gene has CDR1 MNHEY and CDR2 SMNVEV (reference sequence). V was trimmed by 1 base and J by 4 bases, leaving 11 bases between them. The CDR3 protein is CASSLWPGGYEQYF. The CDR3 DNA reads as TGTGCCAGCAGTTTATGGCCAGGGGGGTACGAGCAGTACTTC.

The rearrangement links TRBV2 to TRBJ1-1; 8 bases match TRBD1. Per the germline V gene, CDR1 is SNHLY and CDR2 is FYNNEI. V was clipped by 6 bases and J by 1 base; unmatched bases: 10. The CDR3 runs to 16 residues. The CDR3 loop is CASSPGQGKGNTEAFF. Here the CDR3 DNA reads TGTGCCAGCAGCCCCGGACAGGGAAAGGGGAACACTGAAGCTTTCTTT.

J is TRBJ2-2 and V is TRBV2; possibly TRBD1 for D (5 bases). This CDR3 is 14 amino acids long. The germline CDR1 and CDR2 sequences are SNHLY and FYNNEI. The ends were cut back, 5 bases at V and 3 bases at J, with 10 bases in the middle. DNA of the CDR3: TGTGCCAGCAGTTGGACAATCTACACCGGGGAGCTGTTTTTT. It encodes CASSWTIYTGELFF.

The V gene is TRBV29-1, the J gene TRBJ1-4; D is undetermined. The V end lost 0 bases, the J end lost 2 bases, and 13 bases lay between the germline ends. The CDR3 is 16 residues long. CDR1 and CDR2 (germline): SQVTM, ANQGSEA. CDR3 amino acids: CSVEDAGELTNEKLFF. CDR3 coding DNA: TGCAGCGTTGAAGATGCCGGGGAGTTGACTAATGAAAAACTGTTTTTT.

This CDR3 reads CASSPMGQGTVEQYF. The DNA of the CDR3 is TGTGCCAGCAGCCCCATGGGACAGGGGACGGTCGAGCAGTACTTC. The V and J genes are TRBV13 and TRBJ2-7, with 10 bases matching TRBD1. Germline V gene data show CDR1 as PRHDT and CDR2 as FYEKMQ (reference sequence). Germline trimming cut 5 bases from V and 6 bases from J; bases unmatched to any gene: 10. The CDR3 runs 15 residues.

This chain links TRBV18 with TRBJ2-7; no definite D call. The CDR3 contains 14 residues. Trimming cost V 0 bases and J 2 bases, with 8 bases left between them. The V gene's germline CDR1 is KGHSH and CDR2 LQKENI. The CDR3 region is CASSPPHKTYEQYF. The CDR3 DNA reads TGTGCCAGCTCACCACCCCACAAAACCTACGAGCAGTACTTC.

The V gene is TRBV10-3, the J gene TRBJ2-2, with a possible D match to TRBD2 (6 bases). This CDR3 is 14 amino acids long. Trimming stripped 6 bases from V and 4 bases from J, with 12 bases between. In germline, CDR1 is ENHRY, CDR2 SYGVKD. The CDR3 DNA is TGTGCCATCAGGGTAGCGGAGTCCACCGGGGAGCTGTTTTTT. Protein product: CAIRVAESTGELFF.

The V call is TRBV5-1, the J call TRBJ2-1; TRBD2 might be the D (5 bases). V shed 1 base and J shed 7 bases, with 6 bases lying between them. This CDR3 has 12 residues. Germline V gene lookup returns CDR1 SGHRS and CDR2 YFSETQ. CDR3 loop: CASSLWRNEQFF. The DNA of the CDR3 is TGCGCCAGCAGCTTGTGGAGGAATGAGCAGTTCTTC. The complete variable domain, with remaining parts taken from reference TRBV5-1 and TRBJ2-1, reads KAGVTQTPRYLIKTRGQQVTLSCSPISGHRSVSWYQQTPGQGLQFLFEYFSETQRNKGNFPGRFSGRQFSNSRSEMNVSTLELGDSALYLCASSLWRNEQFFGPGTRLTVL.